The 19 T cell receptor beta chains in this list originate from one sample, sequenced in a study of T-cell reconstitution after alpha-beta-depleted transplantation in children. Unique molecular identifiers were incorporated when the TCRbeta library was constructed. TCRdb used MiXCR to reprocess the PCR reads, holding one entry per CDR3 protein. The table lists about 900,000 distinct CDR3 sequences, about 29% of them singletons. Sequencing used PBMCs, mostly from graft donor cells, obtained 360 days after TCRalphabeta/CD19-depleted stem cell transplant. These receptors were collected from a boy younger than two who had a stem cell transplant for SCID, so the T cells may come from the graft donor.

This clonotype occurred a few times. CDR3 in amino acids: CSATAGTANSYEQYF. The CDR3 region has the DNA TGCAGTGCTACTGCCGGGACCGCAAACTCCTACGAGCAGTACTTC. The genes are TRBV20-1 and TRBJ2-7, with D perhaps matching TRBD1 or TRBD2 (5 bases each). The CDR3 has 15 residues. Germline V gene sequence: CDR1 DFQATT, CDR2 SNEGSKA (reference sequence). Trimming left V 4 bases short and J 0 bases short, with 16 bases between.

This clonotype was counted only a few times. J is TRBJ1-5 and V is TRBV20-1; possibly TRBD1 for D (6 bases). Trimming stripped 4 bases from V and 2 bases from J, with 15 bases between. CDR1 and CDR2 (germline): DFQATT, SNEGSKA (reference sequence). This CDR3 spans 15 amino acids. CDR3 region: CSATIPAGGNQPQHF. CDR3 DNA sequence: TGCAGTGCTACAATCCCGGCAGGGGGCAATCAGCCCCAGCATTTT.

The CDR3 bases are TGCGCCAGCAGCTTTGGACTAGCGGGGGGCTATAGGAGCTCCTACGAGCAGTACTTC. It yields the protein CASSFGLAGGYRSSYEQYF. The V call is TRBV5-1, the J call TRBJ2-7; 14 bases match TRBD2. V trimming: 2 bases; J trimming: 0 bases; junction bases outside the gene matches: 10. The CDR3 spans 19 residues. Germline V gives CDR1 SGHRS, CDR2 YFSETQ. Looking up the rest from reference TRBV5-1 and TRBJ2-7 gives the full variable domain: KAGVTQTPRYLIKTRGQQVTLSCSPISGHRSVSWYQQTPGQGLQFLFEYFSETQRNKGNFPGRFSGRQFSNSRSEMNVSTLELGDSALYLCASSFGLAGGYRSSYEQYFGPGTRLTVT.

V gene TRBV2 combines with J gene TRBJ2-3; TRBD2 agrees at 10 bases. The CDR3 totals 15 residues. In germline, CDR1 is SNHLY, CDR2 FYNNEI. V trimming: 10 bases; J trimming: 4 bases; junction bases outside the gene matches: 11. The CDR3 sequence: CAILAGAPGADTQYF. The CDR3 DNA is TGTGCCATCCTAGCGGGGGCCCCCGGCGCAGATACGCAGTATTTT.

This clonotype has only a few counts. The V call is TRBV7-2, the J call TRBJ2-7; 7 nucleotides match TRBD2. V gave up 3 bases and J gave up 7 bases; unmatched junction bases: 6. This CDR3 comprises 13 residues. Per the germline V gene, CDR1 is SGHTA and CDR2 is FQGNSA. CDR3 DNA sequence: TGTGCCAGCAGCTTGTGGCAGGGAGGGGAGCAGTACTTC. This gives the protein CASSLWQGGEQYF.

J is TRBJ2-2 and V is TRBV29-1; D unclear. V lost 6 bases to trimming and J lost 1 base, with 3 bases between them. The germline V gene has CDR1 SQVTM and CDR2 ANQGSEA. This CDR3 is 11 amino acids long. CDR3 sequence (DNA): TGCAGCGTGGTGAACACCGGGGAGCTGTTTTTT. It encodes CSVVNTGELFF.

This clonotype was seen many times. V is TRBV5-8 and J is TRBJ1-5; 8 bases align to TRBD1. After removal of 6 bases from V and 7 bases from J, the junction contained 12 bases not matched to a gene. CDR1 and CDR2 from the germline V gene are SGHTS and YDEGEE. The CDR3 loop spans 15 amino acids. The CDR3 region is CASTLSGGIGQPQHF. Here the CDR3 DNA reads TGTGCCAGCACCCTATCAGGGGGCATTGGACAGCCCCAGCATTTT.

This clonotype was seen a handful of times. The rearrangement joins TRBV5-1 to TRBJ2-7, with 9 nucleotides matching TRBD2. Germline V gene data show CDR1 as SGHRS and CDR2 as YFSETQ. This CDR3 is built from 16 residues. V trimming: 4 bases; J trimming: 0 bases; junction bases outside the gene matches: 8. The DNA for the CDR3 is TGCGCCAGCAGCGCCGGACTAGCGCCGAGCTCCTACGAGCAGTACTTC. The encoded protein is CASSAGLAPSSYEQYF.

The chain recombines TRBV7-2 with TRBJ2-2; D remains ambiguous. The length of the CDR3 is 16 residues. Germline V gene data show CDR1 as SGHTA and CDR2 as FQGNSA. V was clipped by 5 bases and J by 2 bases, with 15 bases between them. CDR3 loop: CASSLPGILNTGELFF. In DNA, the CDR3 is TGTGCCAGCAGCCTCCCTGGGATTTTAAACACCGGGGAGCTGTTTTTT.

The chain has TRBV4-1 and TRBJ2-3; the match to TRBD2 covers 9 bases. V shed 0 bases and J 6 bases; nucleotides not matched to a gene: 10. The CDR3 length is 17 residues. Per germline, CDR1 MGHRA and CDR2 YSYEKL. The CDR3 loop is CASSQDPGGGGGDTQYF. The CDR3 DNA is TGCGCCAGCAGCCAAGATCCAGGCGGGGGGGGAGGCGATACGCAGTATTTT.

This chain joins TRBV20-1 and TRBJ2-7; D is ambiguous. The CDR3 covers 17 residues. V lost 0 bases and J lost 0, with 18 bases in between. Germline V CDR1 and CDR2: DFQATT, SNEGSKA (reference sequence). The CDR3 DNA sequence: TGCAGTGCTAGAGAGGTCCGGCTAGGCCAGAGCTCCTACGAGCAGTACTTC. Translation gives CSAREVRLGQSSYEQYF.

This clonotype was detected only a few times. The chain has TRBV18 and TRBJ2-2, with 11 bases identical to TRBD1. Unmatched junction bases numbered 4, after V lost 3 bases and J lost 4 bases. CDR1 and CDR2 from the germline V gene are KGHSH and LQKENI. The CDR3 loop spans 16 amino acids. DNA of the CDR3: TGTGCCAGCTCACCTCAGGGACAGGGGGTCACCGGGGAGCTGTTTTTT. This gives the protein CASSPQGQGVTGELFF.

This sequence joins TRBV28 and TRBJ2-7; D uncertain. V was shortened by 6 bases and J by 3 bases, with 18 bases between the two germline ends. CDR1 is MDHEN and CDR2 is SYDVKM in the germline V gene. This CDR3 has 15 residues. CDR3 nucleotides: TGTGCCAGCAGGGCCGAACCAGCCTTATTCTACGAGCAGTACTTC. Translated: CASRAEPALFYEQYF.

The rearrangement uses TRBV28 and TRBJ2-2, with D tentatively TRBD1 (5 bases). CDR1 MDHEN and CDR2 SYDVKM come from the germline V gene. V was shortened by 3 bases and J by 4 bases, with 9 bases between the two germline ends. This CDR3 has 14 residues. The CDR3 DNA reads as TGTGCCAGCAGTTTGCCGACAGCCACCGGGGAGCTGTTTTTT. It yields the protein CASSLPTATGELFF.

This clonotype was seen a few times. The chain is built from TRBV20-1 and TRBJ2-7; D unresolved. V dropped 3 bases and J dropped 2 bases, with 8 bases sitting between them. The CDR3 is 12 amino acids. Germline V lookup: CDR1 DFQATT, CDR2 SNEGSKA (reference sequence). This CDR3 is CSASTSPYEQYF. The CDR3 region has the DNA TGCAGTGCTAGCACGTCTCCCTACGAGCAGTACTTC.

The CDR3 spells CATSRRWGPFANTEAFF. For the CDR3, the DNA is TGTGCCACCAGCCGGCGGTGGGGGCCTTTCGCGAACACTGAAGCTTTCTTT. The chain couples TRBV15 to TRBJ1-1, with TRBD1 as a possible D gene (6 bases). V was cut by 5 bases and J by 1 base, with 20 bases left in between. The length of the CDR3 is 17 residues. Germline V gives CDR1 LNHNV, CDR2 YYDKDF (reference sequence).

The J gene is TRBJ2-7, the V gene TRBV3-1; 10 bases align to TRBD2. This CDR3 has 16 amino acids. Looked up from germline, CDR1 is LGHDT and CDR2 is YNNKEL (reference sequence). With V trimmed by 3 bases and J by 4 bases, 9 bases remained unmatched. The CDR3 bases are TGTGCCAGCAGCCATGCTAGCGGGGGCGGTTCGTACGAGCAGTACTTC. It encodes CASSHASGGGSYEQYF.

The rearrangement uses TRBV11-2 and TRBJ2-7; 15 nucleotides agree with TRBD2. V lost 5 bases to trimming and J lost 0 bases; unmatched junction nucleotides: 8. This CDR3 is 18 amino acids long. Germline-derived CDR1 and CDR2 are SGHAT and FQNNGV. Written as DNA, the CDR3 is TGTGCCAGCAGCCCTCAGGGACTAGCGGGGGGTAGCTCCTACGAGCAGTACTTC. This gives the protein CASSPQGLAGGSSYEQYF.

This clonotype appeared a few times. The chain combines TRBV3-1 with TRBJ2-5; no clear D gene. The CDR3 covers 13 residues. Germline V CDR1 and CDR2: LGHDT, YNNKEL (reference sequence). The V end was cut by 1 base, the J end by 5 bases, with 8 bases between. The CDR3 DNA is TGTGCCAGCAGCCAAGGGAACCGGGAGACCCAGTACTTC. Its protein is CASSQGNRETQYF.